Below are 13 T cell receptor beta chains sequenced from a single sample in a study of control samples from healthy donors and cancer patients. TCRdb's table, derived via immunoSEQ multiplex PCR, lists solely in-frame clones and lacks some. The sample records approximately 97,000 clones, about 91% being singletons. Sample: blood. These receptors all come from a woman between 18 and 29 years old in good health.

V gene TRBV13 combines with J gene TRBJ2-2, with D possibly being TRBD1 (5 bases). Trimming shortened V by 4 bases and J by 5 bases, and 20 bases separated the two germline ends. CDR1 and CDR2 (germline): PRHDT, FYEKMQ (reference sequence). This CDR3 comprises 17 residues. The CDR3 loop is CASSSRWARDRTGELFF. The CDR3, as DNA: TGTGCCAGCAGCTCCAGATGGGCCAGGGATCGGACCGGGGAGCTGTTTTTT. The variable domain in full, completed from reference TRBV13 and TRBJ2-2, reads AAGVIQSPRHLIKEKRETATLKCYPIPRHDTVYWYQQGPGQDPQFLISFYEKMQSDKGSIPDRFSAQQFSDYHSELNMSSLELGDSALYFCASSSRWARDRTGELFFGEGSRLTVL.

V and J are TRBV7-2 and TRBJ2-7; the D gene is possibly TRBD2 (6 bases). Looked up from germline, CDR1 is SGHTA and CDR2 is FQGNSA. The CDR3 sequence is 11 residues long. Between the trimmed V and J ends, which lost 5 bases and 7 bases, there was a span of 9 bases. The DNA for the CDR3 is TGTGCCAGCAGCCAGGGAGGTGAGCAGTACTTC. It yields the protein CASSQGGEQYF.

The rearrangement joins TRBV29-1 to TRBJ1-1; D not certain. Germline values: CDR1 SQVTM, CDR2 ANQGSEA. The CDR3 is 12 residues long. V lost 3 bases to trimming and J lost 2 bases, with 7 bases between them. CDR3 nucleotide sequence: TGCAGCGTTGATGGGCCCAACACTGAAGCTTTCTTT. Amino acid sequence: CSVDGPNTEAFF.

In DNA form, the CDR3 reads TGTGCCAGCAGCACCTCTAGCACAGATACGCAGTATTTT. Amino acid sequence: CASSTSSTDTQYF. The chain is built from TRBV6-4 and TRBJ2-3, with unresolved D. Germline V gene sequence: CDR1 MRHNA, CDR2 SNTAGT. This CDR3 spans 13 amino acids. Trimming removed 6 bases at V and 0 bases at J, with 7 bases between.

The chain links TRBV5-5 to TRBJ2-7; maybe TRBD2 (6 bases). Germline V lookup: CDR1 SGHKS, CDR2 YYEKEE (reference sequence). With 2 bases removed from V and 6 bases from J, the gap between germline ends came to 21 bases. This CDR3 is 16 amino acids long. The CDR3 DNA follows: TGTGCCAGCAGCTTAAACCCGGGAGCGAAACTGTTCGAGCAGTACTTC. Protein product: CASSLNPGAKLFEQYF.

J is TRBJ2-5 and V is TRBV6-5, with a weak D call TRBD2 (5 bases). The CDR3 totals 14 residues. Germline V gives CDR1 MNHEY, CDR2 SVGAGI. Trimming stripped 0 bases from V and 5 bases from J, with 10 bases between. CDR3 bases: TGTGCCAGCAGTTACTCCGGTCGAGGGGAGACCCAGTACTTC. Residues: CASSYSGRGETQYF.

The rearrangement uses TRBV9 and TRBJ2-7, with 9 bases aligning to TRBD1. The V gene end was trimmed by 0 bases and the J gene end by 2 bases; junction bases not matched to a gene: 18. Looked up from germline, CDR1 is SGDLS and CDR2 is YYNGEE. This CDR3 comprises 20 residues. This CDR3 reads CASSVGGGTGFEMSTYEQYF. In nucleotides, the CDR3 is TGTGCCAGCAGCGTAGGGGGAGGGACAGGGTTCGAGATGAGCACCTACGAGCAGTACTTC.

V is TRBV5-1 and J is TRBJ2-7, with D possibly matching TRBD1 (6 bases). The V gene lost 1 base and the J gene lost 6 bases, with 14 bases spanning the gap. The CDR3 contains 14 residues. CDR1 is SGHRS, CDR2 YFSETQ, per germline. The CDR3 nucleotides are TGCGCCAGCAGCTTGCAAGGGGGAGACGGCGAGCAGTACTTC. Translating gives CASSLQGGDGEQYF.

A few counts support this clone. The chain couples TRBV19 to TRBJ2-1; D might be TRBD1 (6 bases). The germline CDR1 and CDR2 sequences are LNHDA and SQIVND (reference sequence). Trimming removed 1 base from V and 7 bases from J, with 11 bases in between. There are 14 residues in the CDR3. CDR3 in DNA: TGTGCCAGTAGTATAGGGACAGCTAAAAATGAGCAGTTCTTC. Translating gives CASSIGTAKNEQFF.

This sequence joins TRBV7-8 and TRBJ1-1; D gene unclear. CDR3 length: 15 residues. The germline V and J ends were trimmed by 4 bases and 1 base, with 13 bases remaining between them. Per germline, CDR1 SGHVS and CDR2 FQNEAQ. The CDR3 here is CASSSRAVGNTEAFF. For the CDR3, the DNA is TGTGCCAGCAGCTCACGGGCCGTGGGGAACACTGAAGCTTTCTTT.

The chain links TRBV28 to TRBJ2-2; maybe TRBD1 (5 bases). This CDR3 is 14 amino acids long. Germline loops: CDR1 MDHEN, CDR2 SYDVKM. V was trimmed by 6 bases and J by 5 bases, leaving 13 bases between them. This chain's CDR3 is CASSRNRMTGELFF. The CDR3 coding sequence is TGTGCCAGCAGCCGTAACAGGATGACCGGGGAGCTGTTTTTT.

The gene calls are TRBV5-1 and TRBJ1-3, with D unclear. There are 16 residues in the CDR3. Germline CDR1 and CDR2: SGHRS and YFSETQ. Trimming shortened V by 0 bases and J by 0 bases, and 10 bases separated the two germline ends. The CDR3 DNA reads TGCGCCAGCAGCTTGGCCGGCGGCAGCTCTGGAAACACCATATATTTT. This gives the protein CASSLAGGSSGNTIYF.

CDR3 amino acids: CASSSPGTDLAQYF. CDR3 DNA: TGTGCCAGCAGTTCCCCCGGGACAGATTTGGCGCAGTACTTC. V gene TRBV6-5 combines with J gene TRBJ2-7, with 7 bases identical to TRBD1. V lost 4 bases, J lost 9 bases, and 12 bases stayed unmatched. This CDR3 is built from 14 residues. In germline, CDR1 is MNHEY, CDR2 SVGAGI.